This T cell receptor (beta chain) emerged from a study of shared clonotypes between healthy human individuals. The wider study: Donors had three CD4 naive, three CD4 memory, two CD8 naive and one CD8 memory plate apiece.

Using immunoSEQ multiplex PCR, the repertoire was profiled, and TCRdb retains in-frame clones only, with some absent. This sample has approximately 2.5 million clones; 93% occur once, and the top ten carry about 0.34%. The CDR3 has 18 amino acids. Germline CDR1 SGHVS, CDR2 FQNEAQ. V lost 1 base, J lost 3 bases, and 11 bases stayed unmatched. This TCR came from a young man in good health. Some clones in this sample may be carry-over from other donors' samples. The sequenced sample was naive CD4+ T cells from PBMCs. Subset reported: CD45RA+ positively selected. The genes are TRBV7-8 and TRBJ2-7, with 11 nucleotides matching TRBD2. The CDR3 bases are TGTGCCAGCAGCTTAGATCCCTTCCTAGCGGGAGGTCTCTACGAGCAGTACTTC. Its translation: CASSLDPFLAGGLYEQYF.